This TCR beta chain originates from a study of cytomegalovirus exposure and HLA in healthy donors. Turning to the study itself: Earlier sequencing of around 190 million T cells yielded nearly 120 million unique TCR beta sequences.

Donors sampled were nominally healthy, though unrecorded immune exposures were likely. About this clone itself: The antigen is undetermined.

The PCR used 60 Vbeta and 13 Jbeta primers. The assay was immunoSEQ multiplex PCR, and TCRdb's table has in-frame clones only and misses some. The table includes about 140,000 clones, around 66% detected once. Overall study results and limits: When the data were analyzed later, several of the most significant clusters appeared to be linked to common viral pathogens. It was about 150 TCR beta chains that were listed as cytomegalovirus-associated.

The clonotype was recovered from an older woman in good health and CMV-seronegative. The sample taken for sequencing was PBMCs.

CDR3 region: CASSSAGGGATQYF. In nucleotides, the CDR3 is TGTGCCAGCAGCTCAGCTGGGGGGGGTGCTACGCAGTATTTT. V is TRBV7-6 and J is TRBJ2-3; TRBD2 aligns across 7 bases. Germline V gives CDR1 SGHVS, CDR2 FNYEAQ. Trimming at V came to 4 bases and at J to 8 bases, leaving 9 bases not matched to a gene. The CDR3 has 14 amino acids.